Reported below is one TCR beta chain. Its antigen remains unidentified. The entry originates in a study of response to subunit inactivated influenza vaccine. CDR1 and CDR2 (germline): MNHEY, SVGEGT. This CDR3 is built from 17 residues. V was pared by 6 bases and J by 1 base, with 10 bases of the junction left unmatched. TCRdb itself ran the RT-PCR reads through MiXCR, one entry per CDR3 protein. Found here are approximately 250,000 distinct CDR3 sequences, over 9% of them singletons; the top ten hold less than 8.5%. Broader study findings: Authors suggested few new T cells are recruited by each seasonal influenza vaccination.

This sequence was found in a man aged 45-65 years who received an inactivated influenza vaccine. This sample comprised non-naive T cells sorted from PBMCs, obtained 14 days before vaccination. V usage is TRBV6-2 or TRBV6-3 and J usage is TRBJ2-1; 9 bases are shared with TRBD1. CDR3 loop: CASRPKAGTGSYNEQFF. DNA of the CDR3: TGTGCCAGCAGACCCAAGGCCGGGACAGGGTCCTACAATGAGCAGTTCTTC.